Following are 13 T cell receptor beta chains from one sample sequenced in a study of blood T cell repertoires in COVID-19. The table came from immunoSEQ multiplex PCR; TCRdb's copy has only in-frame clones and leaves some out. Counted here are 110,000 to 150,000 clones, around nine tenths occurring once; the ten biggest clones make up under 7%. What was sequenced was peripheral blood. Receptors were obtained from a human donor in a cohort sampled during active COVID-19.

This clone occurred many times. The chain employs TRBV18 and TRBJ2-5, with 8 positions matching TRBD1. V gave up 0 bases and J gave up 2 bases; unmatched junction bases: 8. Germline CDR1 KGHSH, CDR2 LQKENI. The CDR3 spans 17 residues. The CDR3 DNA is TGTGCCAGCTCACCACCCGGACAGGGAAGGGGTCAAGAGACCCAGTACTTC. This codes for CASSPPGQGRGQETQYF.

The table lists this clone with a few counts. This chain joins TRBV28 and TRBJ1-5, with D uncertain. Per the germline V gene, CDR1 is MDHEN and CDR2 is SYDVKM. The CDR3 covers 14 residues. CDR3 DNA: TGTGCTGGGAGGCCCTTTGGGCAAAATCAGCCCCAGCATTTT. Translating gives CAGRPFGQNQPQHF.

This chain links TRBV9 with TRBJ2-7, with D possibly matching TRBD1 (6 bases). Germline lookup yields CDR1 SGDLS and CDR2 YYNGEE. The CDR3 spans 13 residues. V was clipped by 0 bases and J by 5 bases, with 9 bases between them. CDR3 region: CASSVAAGDEQYF. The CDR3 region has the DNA TGTGCCAGCAGCGTAGCAGCAGGGGACGAGCAGTACTTC.

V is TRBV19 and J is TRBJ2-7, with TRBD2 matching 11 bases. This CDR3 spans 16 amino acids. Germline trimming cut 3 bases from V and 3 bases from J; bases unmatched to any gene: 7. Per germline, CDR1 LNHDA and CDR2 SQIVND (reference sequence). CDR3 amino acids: CASSMWGTSGNYEQYF. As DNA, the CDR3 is TGTGCCAGTAGTATGTGGGGGACTAGCGGCAACTACGAGCAGTACTTC.

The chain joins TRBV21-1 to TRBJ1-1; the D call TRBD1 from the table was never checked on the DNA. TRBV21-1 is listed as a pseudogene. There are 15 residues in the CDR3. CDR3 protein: CASSKVGPGGTEAFF. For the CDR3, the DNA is TGTGCCAGCAGCAAAGTAGGGCCAGGGGGGACTGAAGCTTTCTTT.

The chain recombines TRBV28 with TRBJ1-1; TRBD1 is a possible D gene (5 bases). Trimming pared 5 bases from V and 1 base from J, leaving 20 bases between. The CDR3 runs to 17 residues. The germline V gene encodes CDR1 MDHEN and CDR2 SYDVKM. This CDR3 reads CASSPPVWGGENTEAFF. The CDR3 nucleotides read TGTGCCAGCAGTCCGCCGGTGTGGGGGGGGGAGAACACTGAAGCTTTCTTT.

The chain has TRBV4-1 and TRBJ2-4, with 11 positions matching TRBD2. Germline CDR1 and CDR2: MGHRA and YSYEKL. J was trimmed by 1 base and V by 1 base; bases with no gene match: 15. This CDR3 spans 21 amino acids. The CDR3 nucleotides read TGCGCCAGCAGCCAAGGACGGATAGCGGGAGGGAGAGGTGGCGCCAAAAACATTCAGTACTTC. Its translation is CASSQGRIAGGRGGAKNIQYF.

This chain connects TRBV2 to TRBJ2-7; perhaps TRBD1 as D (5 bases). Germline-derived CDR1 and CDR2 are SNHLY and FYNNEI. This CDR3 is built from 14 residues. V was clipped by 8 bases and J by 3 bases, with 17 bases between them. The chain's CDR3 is CASALPSRVYEQYF. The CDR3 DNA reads TGTGCCAGCGCCCTCCCGAGCAGGGTCTACGAGCAGTACTTC. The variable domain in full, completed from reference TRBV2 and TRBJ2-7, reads EPEVTQTPSHQVTQMGQEVILRCVPISNHLYFYWYRQILGQKVEFLVSFYNNEISEKSEIFDDQFSVERPDGSNFTLKIRSTKLEDSAMYFCASALPSRVYEQYFGPGTRLTVT.

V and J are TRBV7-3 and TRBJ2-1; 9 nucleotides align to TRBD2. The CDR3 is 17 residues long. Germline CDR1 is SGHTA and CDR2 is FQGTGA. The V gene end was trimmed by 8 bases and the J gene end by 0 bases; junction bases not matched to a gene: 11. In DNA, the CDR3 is TGTGCCAGCTTGAGGGCTAGCGGGGTCTTCTCCTACAATGAGCAGTTCTTC. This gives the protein CASLRASGVFSYNEQFF.

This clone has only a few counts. CDR3 residues: CAGGVPGNTIYF. The CDR3 nucleotides are TGTGCCGGAGGGGTTCCTGGAAACACCATATATTTT. The chain combines TRBV21-1 with TRBJ1-3. TRBV21-1 is designated a pseudogene. The CDR3 runs to 12 residues.

In DNA form, the CDR3 reads TGCGCCAGCAGCCAATATCAGGGGCAACTCAATCAGCCCCAGCATTTT. It translates to CASSQYQGQLNQPQHF. This chain links TRBV4-1 with TRBJ1-5; tentative D call: TRBD1 (6 bases). CDR1 MGHRA and CDR2 YSYEKL come from the germline V gene. The CDR3 runs to 16 residues. V lost 2 bases, J lost 3 bases, and 14 bases lay in between.

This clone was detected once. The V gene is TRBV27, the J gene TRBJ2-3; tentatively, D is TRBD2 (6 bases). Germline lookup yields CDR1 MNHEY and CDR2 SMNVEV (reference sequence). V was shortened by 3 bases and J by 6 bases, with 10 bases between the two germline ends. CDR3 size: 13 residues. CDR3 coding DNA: TGTGCCAGCAGTTTTGGTCGGGGGGATACGCAGTATTTT. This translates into CASSFGRGDTQYF.

In DNA, the CDR3 is TGTGCCACCAGCAGAGGGCAGGGTGCCCATAGCAATCAGCCCCAGCATTTT. Its translation is CATSRGQGAHSNQPQHF. The rearrangement joins TRBV15 to TRBJ1-5; a weak D match, TRBD1 (5 bases). This CDR3 contains 17 residues. V was clipped by 1 base and J by 0 bases, with 13 bases between them. Germline values: CDR1 LNHNV, CDR2 YYDKDF (reference sequence). Together with reference TRBV15 and TRBJ1-5, the CDR3 gives the full variable domain: DAMVIQNPRYQVTQFGKPVTLSCSQTLNHNVMYWYQQKSSQAPKLLFHYYDKDFNNEADTPDNFQSRRPNTSFCFLDIRSPGLGDTAMYLCATSRGQGAHSNQPQHFGDGTRLSIL.